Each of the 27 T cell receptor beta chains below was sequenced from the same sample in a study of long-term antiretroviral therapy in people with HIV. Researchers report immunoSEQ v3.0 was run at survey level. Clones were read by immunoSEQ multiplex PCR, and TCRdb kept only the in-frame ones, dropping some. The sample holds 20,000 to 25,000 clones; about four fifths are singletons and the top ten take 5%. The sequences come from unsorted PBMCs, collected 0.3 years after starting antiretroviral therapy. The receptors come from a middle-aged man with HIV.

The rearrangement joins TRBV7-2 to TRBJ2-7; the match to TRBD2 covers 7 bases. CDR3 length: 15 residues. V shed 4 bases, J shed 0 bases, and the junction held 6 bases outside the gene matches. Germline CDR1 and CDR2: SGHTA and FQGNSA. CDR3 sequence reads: CASSSSSSGSYEQYF. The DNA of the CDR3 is TGTGCCAGCAGCTCCAGCTCTAGCGGCTCCTACGAGCAGTACTTC.

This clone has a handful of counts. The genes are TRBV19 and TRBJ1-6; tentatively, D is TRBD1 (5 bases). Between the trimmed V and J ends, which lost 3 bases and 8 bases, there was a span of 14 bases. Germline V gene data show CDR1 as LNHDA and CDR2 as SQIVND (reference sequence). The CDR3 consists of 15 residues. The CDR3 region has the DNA TGTGCCAGTAGTATCCGGCAGGGAGGGTATTCACCCCTCCACTTT. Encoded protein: CASSIRQGGYSPLHF.

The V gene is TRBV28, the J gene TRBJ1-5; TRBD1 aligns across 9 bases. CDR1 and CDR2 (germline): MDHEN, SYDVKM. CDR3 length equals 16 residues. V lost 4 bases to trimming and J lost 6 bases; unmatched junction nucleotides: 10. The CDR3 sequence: CASSSIGQGMGQPQHF. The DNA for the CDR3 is TGTGCCAGCAGTTCTATCGGACAGGGGATGGGTCAGCCCCAGCATTTT.

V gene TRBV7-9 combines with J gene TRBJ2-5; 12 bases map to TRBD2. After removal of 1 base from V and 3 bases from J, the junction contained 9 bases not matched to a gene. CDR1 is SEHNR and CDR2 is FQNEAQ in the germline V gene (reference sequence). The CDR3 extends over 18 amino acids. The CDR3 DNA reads TGTGCCAGCAGCTTAGGAGGGGCTAGCGGGAGGGCCAAAGAGACCCAGTACTTC. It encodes CASSLGGASGRAKETQYF.

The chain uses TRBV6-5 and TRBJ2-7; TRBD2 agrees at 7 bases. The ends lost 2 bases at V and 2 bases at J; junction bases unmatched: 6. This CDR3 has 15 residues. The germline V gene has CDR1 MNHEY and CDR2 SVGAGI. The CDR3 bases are TGTGCCAGCAGTTACGGTCCTAGCGGCACCTACGAGCAGTACTTC. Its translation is CASSYGPSGTYEQYF.

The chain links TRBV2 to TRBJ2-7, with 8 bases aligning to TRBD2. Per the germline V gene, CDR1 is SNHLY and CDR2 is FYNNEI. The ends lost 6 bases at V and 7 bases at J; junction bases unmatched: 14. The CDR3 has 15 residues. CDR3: CASSGGGLRVWEQYF. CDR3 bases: TGTGCCAGCAGCGGGGGGGGGTTACGGGTTTGGGAGCAGTACTTC.

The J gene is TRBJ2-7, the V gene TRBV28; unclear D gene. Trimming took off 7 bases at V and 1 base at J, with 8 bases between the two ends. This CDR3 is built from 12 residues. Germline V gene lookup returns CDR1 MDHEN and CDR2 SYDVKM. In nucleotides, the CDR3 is TGTGCCAGCAAGAGGAATTCCTACGAGCAGTACTTC. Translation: CASKRNSYEQYF.

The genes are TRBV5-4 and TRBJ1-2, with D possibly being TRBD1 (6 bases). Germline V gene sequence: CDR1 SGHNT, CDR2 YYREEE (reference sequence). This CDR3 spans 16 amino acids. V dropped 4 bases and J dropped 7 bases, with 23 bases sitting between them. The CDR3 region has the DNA TGTGCCAGCAGCCAACCCGGGACACTACAAGCCGGTGGCTACACCTTC. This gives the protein CASSQPGTLQAGGYTF.

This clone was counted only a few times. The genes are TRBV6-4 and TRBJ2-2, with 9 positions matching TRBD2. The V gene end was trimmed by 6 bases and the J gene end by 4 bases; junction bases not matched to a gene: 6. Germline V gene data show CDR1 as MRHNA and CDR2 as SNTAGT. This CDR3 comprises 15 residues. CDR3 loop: CASSLSGGGTGELFF. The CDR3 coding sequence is TGTGCCAGCAGCCTTAGCGGGGGTGGCACCGGGGAGCTGTTTTTT.

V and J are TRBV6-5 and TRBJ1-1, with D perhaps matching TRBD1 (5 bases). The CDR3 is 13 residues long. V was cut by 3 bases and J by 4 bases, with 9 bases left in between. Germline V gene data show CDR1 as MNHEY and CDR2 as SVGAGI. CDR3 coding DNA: TGTGCCAGCAGTTATTTCGGGGCCACTGAAGCTTTCTTT. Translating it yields CASSYFGATEAFF.

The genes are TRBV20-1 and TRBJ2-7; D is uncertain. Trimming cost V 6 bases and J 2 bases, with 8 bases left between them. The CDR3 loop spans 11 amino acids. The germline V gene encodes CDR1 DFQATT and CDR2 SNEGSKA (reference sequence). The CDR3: CSAGFTYEQYF. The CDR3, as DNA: TGCAGTGCGGGTTTTACCTACGAGCAGTACTTC.

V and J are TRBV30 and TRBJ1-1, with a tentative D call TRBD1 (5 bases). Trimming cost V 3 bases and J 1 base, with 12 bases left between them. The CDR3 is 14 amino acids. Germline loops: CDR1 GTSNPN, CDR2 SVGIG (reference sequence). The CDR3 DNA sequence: TGTGCCTGGAGGGGGACCCTCCGGAACACTGAAGCTTTCTTT. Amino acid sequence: CAWRGTLRNTEAFF. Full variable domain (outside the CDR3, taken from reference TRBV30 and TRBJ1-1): SQTIHQWPATLVQPVGSPLSLECTVEGTSNPNLYWYRQAAGRGLQLLFYSVGIGQISSEVPQNLSASRPQDRQFILSSKKLLLSDSGFYLCAWRGTLRNTEAFFGQGTRLTVV.

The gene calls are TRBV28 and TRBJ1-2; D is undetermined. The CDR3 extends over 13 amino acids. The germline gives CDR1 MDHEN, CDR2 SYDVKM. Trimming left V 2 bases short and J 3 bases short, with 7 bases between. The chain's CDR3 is CASSLKHYYGYTF. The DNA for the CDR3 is TGTGCCAGCAGTTTAAAACACTACTATGGCTACACCTTC.

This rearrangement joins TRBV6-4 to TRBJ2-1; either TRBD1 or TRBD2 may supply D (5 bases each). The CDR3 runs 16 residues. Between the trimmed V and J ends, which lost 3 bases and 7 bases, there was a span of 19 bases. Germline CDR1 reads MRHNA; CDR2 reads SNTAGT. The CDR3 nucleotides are TGTGCCAGCAGTGAAGGTGGGGGAACCTCTGGGAATGAGCAGTTCTTC. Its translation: CASSEGGGTSGNEQFF.

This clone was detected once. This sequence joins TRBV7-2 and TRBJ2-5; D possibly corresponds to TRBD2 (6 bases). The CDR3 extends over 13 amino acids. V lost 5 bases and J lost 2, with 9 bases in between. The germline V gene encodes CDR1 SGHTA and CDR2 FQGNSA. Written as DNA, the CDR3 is TGTGCCAGCAGCGAGCGGGTGCAAGAGACCCAGTACTTC. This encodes CASSERVQETQYF.

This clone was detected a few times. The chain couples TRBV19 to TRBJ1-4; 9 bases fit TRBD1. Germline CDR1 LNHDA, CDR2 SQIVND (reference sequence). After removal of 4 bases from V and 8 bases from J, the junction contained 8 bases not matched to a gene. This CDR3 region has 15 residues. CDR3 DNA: TGTGCCAGTAGTAGACACCGGGACAGGGACGAAAAACTGTTTTTT. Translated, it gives CASSRHRDRDEKLFF.

The CDR3 protein is CASSLSGRGAGETQYF. The CDR3 coding sequence is TGTGCCAGCAGCTTGTCGGGGCGGGGGGCAGGAGAGACCCAGTACTTC. This chain links TRBV5-5 with TRBJ2-5; 8 bases are shared with TRBD2. The CDR3 runs to 16 residues. V trimming: 1 base; J trimming: 4 bases; junction bases outside the gene matches: 9. From germline, CDR1 is SGHKS and CDR2 YYEKEE (reference sequence).

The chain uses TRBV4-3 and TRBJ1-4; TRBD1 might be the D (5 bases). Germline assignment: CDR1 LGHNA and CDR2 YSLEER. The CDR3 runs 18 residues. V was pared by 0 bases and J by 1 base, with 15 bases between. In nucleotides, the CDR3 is TGCGCCAGCAGCCAAGAAATCCGGGGGGGAGTAACTAATGAAAAACTGTTTTTT. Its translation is CASSQEIRGGVTNEKLFF.

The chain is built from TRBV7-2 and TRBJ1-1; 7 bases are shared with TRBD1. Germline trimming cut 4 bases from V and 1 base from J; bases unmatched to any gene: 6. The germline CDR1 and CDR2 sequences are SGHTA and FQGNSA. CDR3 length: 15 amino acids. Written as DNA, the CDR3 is TGTGCCAGCAGCTGGATGACAGGGAGGAACACTGAAGCTTTCTTT. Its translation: CASSWMTGRNTEAFF.

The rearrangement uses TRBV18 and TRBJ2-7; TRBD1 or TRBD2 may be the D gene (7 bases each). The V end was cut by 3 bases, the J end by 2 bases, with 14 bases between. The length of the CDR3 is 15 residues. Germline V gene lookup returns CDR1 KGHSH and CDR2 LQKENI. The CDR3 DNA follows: TGTGCCAGCTCACCGCAGGGGGGGGGAGCCTACGAGCAGTACTTC. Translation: CASSPQGGGAYEQYF.

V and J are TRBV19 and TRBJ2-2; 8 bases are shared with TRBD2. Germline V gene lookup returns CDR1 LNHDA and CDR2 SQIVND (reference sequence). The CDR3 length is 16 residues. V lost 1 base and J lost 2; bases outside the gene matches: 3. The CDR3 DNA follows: TGTGCCAGTAGTATAGTTTTAGCGGGAAACACCGGGGAGCTGTTTTTT. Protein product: CASSIVLAGNTGELFF.

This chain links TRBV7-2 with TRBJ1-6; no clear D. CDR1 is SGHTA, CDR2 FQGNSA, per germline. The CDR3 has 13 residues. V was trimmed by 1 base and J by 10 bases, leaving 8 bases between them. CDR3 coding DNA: TGTGCCAGCAGCTTAGTTCCAGAATCACCCCTCCACTTT. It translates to CASSLVPESPLHF.

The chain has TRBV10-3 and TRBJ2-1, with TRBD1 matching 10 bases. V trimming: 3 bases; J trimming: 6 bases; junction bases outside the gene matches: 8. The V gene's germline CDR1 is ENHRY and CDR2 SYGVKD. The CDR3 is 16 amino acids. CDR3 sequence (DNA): TGTGCCATCAGTGACTTAACCGGGACAGGGGTCAATGAGCAGTTCTTC. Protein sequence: CAISDLTGTGVNEQFF.

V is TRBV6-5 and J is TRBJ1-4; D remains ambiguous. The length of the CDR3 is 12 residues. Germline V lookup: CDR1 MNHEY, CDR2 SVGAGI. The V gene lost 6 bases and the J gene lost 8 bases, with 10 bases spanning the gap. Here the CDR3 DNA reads TGTGCCAGCAGCCCGTCTGGGGAAAAACTGTTTTTT. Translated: CASSPSGEKLFF.

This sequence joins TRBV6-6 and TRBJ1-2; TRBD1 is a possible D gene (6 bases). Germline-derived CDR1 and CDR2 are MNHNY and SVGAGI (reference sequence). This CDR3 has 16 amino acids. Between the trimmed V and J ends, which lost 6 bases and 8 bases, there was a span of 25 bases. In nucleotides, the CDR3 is TGTGCCAGCAGCCCAACCCGACAGGTTCTATGGTACGGCTACACCTTC. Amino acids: CASSPTRQVLWYGYTF.

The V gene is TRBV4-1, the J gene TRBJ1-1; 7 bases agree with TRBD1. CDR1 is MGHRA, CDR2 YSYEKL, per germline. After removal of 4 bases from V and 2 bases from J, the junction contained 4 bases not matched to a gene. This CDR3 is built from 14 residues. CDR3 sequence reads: CASSRNRGNTEAFF. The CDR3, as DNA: TGCGCCAGCAGCCGAAACAGGGGCAACACTGAAGCTTTCTTT.

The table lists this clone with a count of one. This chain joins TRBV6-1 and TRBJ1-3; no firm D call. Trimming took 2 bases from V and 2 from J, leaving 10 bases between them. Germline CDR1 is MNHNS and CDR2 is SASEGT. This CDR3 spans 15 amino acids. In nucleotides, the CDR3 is TGTGCCAGCAGTGAATACGAGGAGACTGGAAACACCATATATTTT. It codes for CASSEYEETGNTIYF.